In its sample, the clone carrying this T cell receptor (beta chain) was seen many times. Antigen specificity is unknown. The V end was cut by 3 bases, the J end by 4 bases, with 13 bases between. CDR1 LGHNA and CDR2 YNFKEQ come from the germline V gene. The CDR3 totals 15 residues. This record comes from a study of T cell repertoires in cytomegalovirus infection. Across the whole study: Public TCR beta signatures were indicative of both CMV infection and a matching HLA type.

General study points: HLA-C-restricted CMV-specific TCR beta clonotypes prevailed in the ex vivo response.

TCRdb re-derived calls from the reads in MiXCR, one entry per CDR3 protein. The table lists some 220,000 distinct CDR3 sequences, roughly 34% of them singletons. Sequencing was performed on CD8+ T cells from cultured PBMCs, taken from culture after CMV antigen stimulation. This clonotype was obtained from a human donor in good health (CMV status not recorded). Some clones in this sample may be carry-over from other donors' samples. The J gene is TRBJ2-1, the V gene TRBV4-2, with D hard to call. The CDR3 DNA reads TGTGCCAGCAGCCAGAGCCAGGAGAAATACAATGAGCAGTTCTTC. Translated: CASSQSQEKYNEQFF.